Included here is one T cell receptor beta chain sequence, with context. No antigen is known for it. The record has no base qualities; no much larger clone is one base away. Participants in the prospective study were aged about 18 to 100 years, lived in over 20 United States geographic areas, and enrolled through a virtual design. In the prospective study, cohorts were assigned on the basis of participant-reported clinical history obtained from a screening survey and a study questionnaire. Recovered participants in ImmuneRACE Cohort 3 were defined by two consecutive negative NP/OP PCR tests, clearance by a healthcare professional, or resolution of symptoms. In the prospective study, whole blood, serum and a nasopharyngeal or oropharyngeal swab were collected from each participant by mobile phlebotomists. Additional blood draws and questionnaires over an approximately two-month period could optionally be provided by prospective study participants. Blood samples from the prospective study were shipped frozen or at room temperature prior to DNA extraction.

The immunoSEQ Assay, a bias-controlled multiplex PCR, was used to amplify TCRbeta CDR3 regions from genomic DNA. As for how the authors treated the data: The number of nucleated cells in each sample was estimated from the amplification of reference gene primers within the assay. To quantify the absolute abundance of each unique TCRbeta CDR3 rearrangement, sequence reads were collapsed and filtered. For each sample, productive Simpson clonality was calculated as the square root of Simpson's diversity index across productive rearrangements. The table was pulled from immuneACCESS by TCRdb, which kept in-frame rearrangements only. Such tables lose some clones; where checked, under half of the loss comes from unresolved V genes, and the rest has no known cause. The V and J calls and clone size come from that table; D and trimming were worked out from the DNA. The sample table lists 250,000 to 350,000 clones, roughly nine tenths of them with a count of one. The ten top clones hold approximately 3% of the sample.

The sample is drawn from a study of blood T cell repertoires in COVID-19 (dated by TCRdb to 2020 to 2022). For the wider study: Samples covering the acute and convalescent phases of COVID-19 were provided by collaborators in the United States, Italy and Spain. The material from the prospective study consisted of cDNA or gDNA derived from T cells, B-cell-depleted T cells, or PBMCs. Subjects who had been exposed to COVID-19, were actively infected with it, or had recovered from it provided the deeply sampled blood TCRbeta repertoires that made up the dataset. A freely available public database, intended as a resource for researchers studying the immune response to SARS-CoV-2, is where the repertoires were released. Samples came from the ongoing ImmuneRACE study (first 160 participants) plus 1,254 subjects from 6 global collaborators. The sample metadata nearly always contained a de-identified subject ID, COVID-19 status, age in years and sex. HLA class I and class II types, where available, came from metadata supplied by the sample provider rather than from assay-based typing. Results and caveats for the whole study, not just this receptor: How much clinical and demographic metadata was included differed by source and by participant, and the metadata was provided uncurated.

V is clipped by 5 bases and J by 6 bases, and the sequence between their germline boundaries is 20 bases long. The germline V gene encodes CDR1 SGHVS and CDR2 FNYEAQ. The CDR3 numbers 16 residues from cysteine through phenylalanine. Left in the record is the CDR3 DNA by itself, 48 bases read in frame from the first base. The sample was PBMCs or T cells enriched from blood (not recorded which). Recombination connected TRBV7-6 to TRBJ2-4, with TRBD1 tentatively as D gene (6 bases match). This TCR was recovered from a woman between 50 and 59 years old who had recovered from COVID-19. CDR3 reads: CASSRIETGPGNIQYF. The DNA sequence reads TGTGCCAGCAGCAGAATCGAAACAGGGCCCGGAAACATTCAGTACTTC.